The 18 T cell receptor beta chains reported below all come from one sample, sequenced in a study of shared clonotypes between healthy human individuals. Selected positively for CCR7 and CD45RO-negative, naive CD8 cells excluded terminally differentiated effector memory CD45RA+ cells. Assay: immunoSEQ multiplex PCR; the TCRdb copy retains only in-frame clones and omits some. The data show roughly 650,000 clones, about 96% seen once. The specimen was naive CD8+ T cells sorted from blood. The receptors come from a woman in her twenties or thirties in good health.

The V and J genes are TRBV2 and TRBJ2-2; D gene ambiguous. The germline V and J ends were trimmed by 3 bases and 0 bases, with 8 bases remaining between them. The CDR3 has 15 residues. The V gene's germline CDR1 is SNHLY and CDR2 FYNNEI. CDR3: CASSDRRTNTGELFF. CDR3 coding DNA: TGTGCCAGCAGTGACAGGCGTACGAACACCGGGGAGCTGTTTTTT.

This rearrangement joins TRBV11-2 to TRBJ1-5, with D possibly matching TRBD1 (6 bases). The CDR3 consists of 14 residues. CDR1 SGHAT and CDR2 FQNNGV come from the germline V gene. The V and J ends lost 4 bases and 7 bases respectively, with 14 bases between them. The CDR3 here is CASSSGGPWQPQHF. CDR3 bases: TGTGCCAGCAGCTCCGGGGGCCCCTGGCAGCCCCAGCATTTT.

The chain is built from TRBV5-1 and TRBJ1-1, with D maybe TRBD1 (6 bases). Germline V CDR1 and CDR2: SGHRS, YFSETQ. V was trimmed by 4 bases and J by 4 bases, leaving 20 bases between them. This CDR3 contains 16 residues. CDR3 sequence: CASSPHLRGRGTEAFF. The CDR3 DNA sequence: TGCGCCAGCAGCCCGCATCTGCGGGGGCGGGGCACTGAAGCTTTCTTT.

This rearrangement joins TRBV30 to TRBJ2-7; the D is unclear. The CDR3 contains 16 residues. The germline CDR1 and CDR2 sequences are GTSNPN and SVGIG (reference sequence). V was shortened by 3 bases and J by 3 bases, with 21 bases between the two germline ends. The CDR3 reads CAWSDISPPAFYEQYF. The CDR3 bases are TGTGCCTGGAGCGATATATCCCCCCCAGCTTTCTACGAGCAGTACTTC.

Concerning this clone itself: The same CDR3 is also encoded by other DNA sequences in this sample. The gene calls are TRBV28 and TRBJ2-1; D perhaps matches TRBD1 (6 bases). The CDR3 spans 15 residues. The germline CDR1 and CDR2 sequences are MDHEN and SYDVKM. The ends were cut back, 2 bases at V and 4 bases at J, with 12 bases in the middle. In DNA, the CDR3 is TGTGCCAGCAGTTTAAGGGGGTCGGGTTACAATGAGCAGTTCTTC. It translates to CASSLRGSGYNEQFF.

V gene TRBV6-5 combines with J gene TRBJ1-5; no definite D call. CDR1 is MNHEY and CDR2 is SVGAGI in the germline V gene. The CDR3 spans 11 residues. Deletions cut 8 bases from V and 5 bases from J, with 7 bases between. CDR3 region: CASGMHQPQHF. Here the CDR3 DNA reads TGTGCCAGCGGGATGCATCAGCCCCAGCATTTT.

This clone was found once. The gene calls are TRBV28 and TRBJ2-6; maybe TRBD2 (5 bases). This CDR3 has 15 amino acids. Germline CDR1 is MDHEN and CDR2 is SYDVKM. Trimming took 3 bases from V and 0 from J, leaving 6 bases between them. CDR3 coding DNA: TGTGCCAGCAGTTTTGGGAGCTCTGGGGCCAACGTCCTGACTTTC. It is translated as CASSFGSSGANVLTF. Using reference TRBV28 and TRBJ2-6 for the parts outside the CDR3, the full variable domain is DVKVTQSSRYLVKRTGEKVFLECVQDMDHENMFWYRQDPGLGLRLIYFSYDVKMKEKGDIPEGYSVSREKKERFSLILESASTNQTSMYLCASSFGSSGANVLTFGAGSRLTVL.

The rearrangement uses TRBV27 and TRBJ2-7; D may match TRBD1 or TRBD2 (6 bases each). V shed 5 bases and J shed 0 bases, with 14 bases lying between them. The CDR3 spans 15 residues. Per germline, CDR1 MNHEY and CDR2 SMNVEV (reference sequence). The DNA for the CDR3 is TGTGCCAGCAGTCCGGGGGCCAACCACTCCTACGAGCAGTACTTC. Translated, it gives CASSPGANHSYEQYF.

The V gene is TRBV18, the J gene TRBJ1-1; D is uncertain. Trimming removed 3 bases at V and 5 bases at J, with 16 bases between. CDR1 is KGHSH and CDR2 is LQKENI in the germline V gene. This CDR3 is 15 amino acids long. CDR3 DNA sequence: TGTGCCAGCTCACCGATAAAAGTTGGAATAACTGAAGCTTTCTTT. It yields the protein CASSPIKVGITEAFF.

V usage is TRBV19 and J usage is TRBJ2-3; D may be TRBD1 (5 bases). Germline assignment: CDR1 LNHDA and CDR2 SQIVND (reference sequence). V was shortened by 4 bases and J by 4 bases, with 9 bases between the two germline ends. The CDR3 is 13 residues long. CDR3 nucleotide sequence: TGTGCCAGTAGTACAGGGTTTCCAGATACGCAGTATTTT. This sequence encodes CASSTGFPDTQYF.

The chain couples TRBV19 to TRBJ2-1; 7 bases match TRBD2. CDR1 is LNHDA, CDR2 SQIVND, per germline (reference sequence). The CDR3 is made up of 16 amino acids. The trim removed 1 base at V and 2 bases at J, leaving 5 bases unmatched. CDR3 amino acids: CASSIGGLGAYNEQFF. The CDR3 region has the DNA TGTGCCAGTAGTATAGGCGGACTAGGAGCCTACAATGAGCAGTTCTTC.

J is TRBJ1-3 and V is TRBV5-4; no definite D call. The V end lost 4 bases, the J end lost 0 bases, and 14 bases lay between the germline ends. The CDR3 is made up of 16 amino acids. The germline V gene has CDR1 SGHNT and CDR2 YYREEE (reference sequence). CDR3 sequence reads: CASSPTGFSSGNTIYF. CDR3 sequence (DNA): TGTGCCAGCAGCCCCACGGGGTTCAGCTCTGGAAACACCATATATTTT.

The sample holds one count of this clone. This sequence joins TRBV6-5 and TRBJ1-1, with D hard to call. This CDR3 has 13 amino acids. V was pared by 6 bases and J by 3 bases, with 11 bases between. Per the germline V gene, CDR1 is MNHEY and CDR2 is SVGAGI. CDR3: CASSPRYYTEAFF. CDR3 bases: TGTGCCAGCAGCCCTCGATATTACACTGAAGCTTTCTTT.

This rearrangement joins TRBV11-2 to TRBJ2-2; TRBD2 agrees at 13 bases. Germline V gene sequence: CDR1 SGHAT, CDR2 FQNNGV. V was clipped by 2 bases and J by 5 bases; unmatched bases: 5. The CDR3 has 17 amino acids. The CDR3, as DNA: TGTGCCAGCAGCTTATCGGGACTAGCGGGAACAACCGGGGAGCTGTTTTTT. Translated, it gives CASSLSGLAGTTGELFF. Full variable domain (remainder filled in from reference TRBV11-2 and TRBJ2-2): EAGVAQSPRYKIIEKRQSVAFWCNPISGHATLYWYQQILGQGPKLLIQFQNNGVVDDSQLPKDRFSAERLKGVDSTLKIQPAKLEDSAVYLCASSLSGLAGTTGELFFGEGSRLTVL.

This clone was recorded only once. V usage is TRBV2 and J usage is TRBJ2-1, with 7 bases identical to TRBD2. This CDR3 is 15 amino acids long. Germline V lookup: CDR1 SNHLY, CDR2 FYNNEI. V shed 3 bases and J 8 bases; nucleotides not matched to a gene: 10. The CDR3 region is CASSDRGVFRYEQFF. CDR3 coding DNA: TGTGCCAGCAGTGACCGGGGGGTATTCAGGTATGAGCAGTTCTTC.

The V gene is TRBV7-3, the J gene TRBJ2-1, with 14 bases aligning to TRBD2. Trimming took 6 bases from V and 5 from J; bases not matched to a gene: 9. CDR3 length equals 17 residues. Germline loops: CDR1 SGHTA, CDR2 FQGTGA. The CDR3 protein is CASSSEGLAGDNNEQFF. The CDR3 nucleotides read TGTGCCAGCAGTTCAGAGGGACTAGCGGGAGACAACAATGAGCAGTTCTTC.

This clone was observed a few times. The chain recombines TRBV4-1 with TRBJ1-1, with D tentatively TRBD1 (6 bases). Germline CDR1 and CDR2: MGHRA and YSYEKL. Between the trimmed V and J ends, which lost 3 bases and 4 bases, there was a span of 12 bases. CDR3 length equals 14 residues. CDR3 bases: TGCGCCAGCAGCCAGGCAGGGGCTGGCACTGAAGCTTTCTTT. Amino acid sequence: CASSQAGAGTEAFF.

V and J are TRBV27 and TRBJ2-7, with TRBD1 matching 7 bases. Germline CDR1 MNHEY, CDR2 SMNVEV (reference sequence). The CDR3 is 14 residues long. Losses at the gene ends were 1 base for V and 4 bases for J; bases not matched to a gene: 4. The CDR3 DNA sequence: TGTGCCAGCAGTTTATTGACAGGGTCGTACGAGCAGTACTTC. Translating gives CASSLLTGSYEQYF.